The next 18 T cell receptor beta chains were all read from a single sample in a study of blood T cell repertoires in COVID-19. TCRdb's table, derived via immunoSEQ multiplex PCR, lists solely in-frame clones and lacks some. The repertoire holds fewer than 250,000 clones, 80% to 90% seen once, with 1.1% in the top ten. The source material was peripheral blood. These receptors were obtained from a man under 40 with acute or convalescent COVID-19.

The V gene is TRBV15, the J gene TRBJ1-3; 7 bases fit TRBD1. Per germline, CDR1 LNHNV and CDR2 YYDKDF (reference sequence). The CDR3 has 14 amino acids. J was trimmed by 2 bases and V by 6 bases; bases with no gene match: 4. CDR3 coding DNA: TGTGCCACCAGGGTTGACAGGGCTGGAAACACCATATATTTT. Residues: CATRVDRAGNTIYF.

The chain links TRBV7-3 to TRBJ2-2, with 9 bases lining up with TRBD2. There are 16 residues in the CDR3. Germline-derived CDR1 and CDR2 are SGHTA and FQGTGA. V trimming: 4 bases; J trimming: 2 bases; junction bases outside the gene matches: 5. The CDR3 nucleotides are TGTGCCAGCAGCTCCGCTAGCGGGGCAAACACCGGGGAGCTGTTTTTT. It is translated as CASSSASGANTGELFF.

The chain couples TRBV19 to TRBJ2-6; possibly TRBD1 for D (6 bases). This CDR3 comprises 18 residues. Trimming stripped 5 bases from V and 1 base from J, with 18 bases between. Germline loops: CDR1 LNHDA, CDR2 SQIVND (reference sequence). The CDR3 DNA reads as TGTGCCAGTAGTTCCCTTAGCACAGGGAATTCTGGGGCCAACGTCCTGACTTTC. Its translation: CASSSLSTGNSGANVLTF.

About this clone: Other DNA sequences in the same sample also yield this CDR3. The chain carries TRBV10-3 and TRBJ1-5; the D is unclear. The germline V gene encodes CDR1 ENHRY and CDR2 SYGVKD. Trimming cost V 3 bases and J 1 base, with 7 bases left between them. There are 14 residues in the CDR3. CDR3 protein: CAISDRGSNQPQHF. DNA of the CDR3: TGTGCCATCAGTGATCGCGGCAGCAATCAGCCCCAGCATTTT.

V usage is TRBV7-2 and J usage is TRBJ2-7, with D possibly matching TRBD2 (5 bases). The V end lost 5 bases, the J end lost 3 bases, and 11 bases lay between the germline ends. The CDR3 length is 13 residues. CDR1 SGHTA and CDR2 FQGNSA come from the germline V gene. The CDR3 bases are TGTGCCAGCAGCCACGGACTTAACTACGAGCAGTACTTC. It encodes CASSHGLNYEQYF.

CDR3 sequence: CASSFILAGATYEQYF. The CDR3 DNA reads as TGTGCCAGCAGCTTTATCCTAGCGGGGGCGACTTACGAGCAGTACTTC. The chain employs TRBV11-2 and TRBJ2-7; 10 bases align to TRBD2. Germline CDR1 and CDR2: SGHAT and FQNNGV. Trimming at V came to 3 bases and at J to 4 bases, leaving 9 bases not matched to a gene. The CDR3 spans 16 residues. Combining the CDR3 with reference TRBV11-2 and TRBJ2-7 gives the whole variable domain EAGVAQSPRYKIIEKRQSVAFWCNPISGHATLYWYQQILGQGPKLLIQFQNNGVVDDSQLPKDRFSAERLKGVDSTLKIQPAKLEDSAVYLCASSFILAGATYEQYFGPGTRLTVT.

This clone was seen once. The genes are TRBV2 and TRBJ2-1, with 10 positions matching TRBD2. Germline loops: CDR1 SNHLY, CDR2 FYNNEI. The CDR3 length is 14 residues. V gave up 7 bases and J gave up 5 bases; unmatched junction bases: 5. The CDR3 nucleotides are TGTGCCAGCAAGTGGACTAGCGGCCACAATGAGCAGTTCTTC. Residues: CASKWTSGHNEQFF.

The CDR3 loop reads CASSLWQRTEAFF. The CDR3 nucleotides read TGTGCCAGCAGTTTATGGCAGCGCACTGAAGCTTTCTTT. This chain connects TRBV28 to TRBJ1-1; D is unresolved. Trimming shortened V by 0 bases and J by 4 bases, and 6 bases separated the two germline ends. The CDR3 is made up of 13 amino acids. Germline values: CDR1 MDHEN, CDR2 SYDVKM.

The DNA for the CDR3 is TGTGCCAGCAGCTTAGGGGTAACCTATAGCAATCAGCCCCAGCATTTT. This gives the protein CASSLGVTYSNQPQHF. The chain couples TRBV13 to TRBJ1-5; no clear D gene. Trimming removed 0 bases from V and 0 bases from J, with 9 bases in between. The CDR3 runs 16 residues. CDR1 PRHDT and CDR2 FYEKMQ come from the germline V gene (reference sequence).

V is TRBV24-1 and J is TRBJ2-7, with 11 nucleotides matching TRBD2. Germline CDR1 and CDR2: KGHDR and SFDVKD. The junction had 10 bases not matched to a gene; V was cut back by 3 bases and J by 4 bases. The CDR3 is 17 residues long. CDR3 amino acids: CATSDGEVAGGPYEQYF. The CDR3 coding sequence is TGTGCCACCAGTGATGGGGAAGTAGCGGGGGGGCCTTACGAGCAGTACTTC.

Written as DNA, the CDR3 is TGCGCCAGGGAACCCAGGGGTTCGGGCTACGAGCAGTACTTC. This translates into CAREPRGSGYEQYF. The genes are TRBV5-1 and TRBJ2-7; D is perhaps TRBD1 (6 bases). Trimming shortened V by 8 bases and J by 3 bases, and 18 bases separated the two germline ends. Germline assignment: CDR1 SGHRS and CDR2 YFSETQ. The CDR3 has 14 residues.

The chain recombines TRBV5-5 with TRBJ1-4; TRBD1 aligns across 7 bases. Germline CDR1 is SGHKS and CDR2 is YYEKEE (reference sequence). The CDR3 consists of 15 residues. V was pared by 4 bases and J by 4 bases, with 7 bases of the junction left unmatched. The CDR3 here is CASSARQGFNEKLFF. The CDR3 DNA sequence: TGTGCCAGCAGCGCCCGACAGGGCTTTAATGAAAAACTGTTTTTT.

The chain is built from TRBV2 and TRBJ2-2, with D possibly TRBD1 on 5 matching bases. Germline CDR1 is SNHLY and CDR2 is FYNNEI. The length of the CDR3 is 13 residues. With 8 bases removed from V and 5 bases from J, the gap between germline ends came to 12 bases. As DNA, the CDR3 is TGTGCCAGCTCCAGGGAAAAAACCGGGGAGCTGTTTTTT. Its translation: CASSREKTGELFF.

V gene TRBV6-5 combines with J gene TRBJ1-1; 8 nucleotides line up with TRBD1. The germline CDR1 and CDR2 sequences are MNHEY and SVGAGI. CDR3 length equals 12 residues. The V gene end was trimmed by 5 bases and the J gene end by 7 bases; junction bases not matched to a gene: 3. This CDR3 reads CASSRDRGEAFF. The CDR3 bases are TGTGCCAGCAGTCGCGACAGGGGTGAAGCTTTCTTT.

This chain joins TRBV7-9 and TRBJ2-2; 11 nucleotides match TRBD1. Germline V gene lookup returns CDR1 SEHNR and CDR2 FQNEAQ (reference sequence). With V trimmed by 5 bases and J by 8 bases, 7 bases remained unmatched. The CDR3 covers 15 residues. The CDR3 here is CASSPDRGLSGELFF. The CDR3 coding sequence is TGTGCCAGCAGCCCGGACAGGGGGCTATCAGGGGAGCTGTTTTTT. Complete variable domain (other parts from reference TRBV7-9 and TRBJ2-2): DTGVSQNPRHKITKRGQNVTFRCDPISEHNRLYWYRQTLGQGPEFLTYFQNEAQLEKSRLLSDRFSAERPKGSFSTLEIQRTEQGDSAMYLCASSPDRGLSGELFFGEGSRLTVL.

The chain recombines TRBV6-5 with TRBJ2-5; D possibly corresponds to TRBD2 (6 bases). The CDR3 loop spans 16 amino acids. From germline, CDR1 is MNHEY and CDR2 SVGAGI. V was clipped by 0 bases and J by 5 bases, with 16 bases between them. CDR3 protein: CASSYSSGLPAETQYF. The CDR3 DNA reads TGTGCCAGCAGTTACTCTTCGGGACTGCCAGCCGAGACCCAGTACTTC.

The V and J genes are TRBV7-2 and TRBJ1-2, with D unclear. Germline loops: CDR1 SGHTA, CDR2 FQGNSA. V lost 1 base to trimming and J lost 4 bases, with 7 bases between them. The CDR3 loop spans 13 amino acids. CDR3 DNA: TGTGCCAGCAGCTTAGAACAGATCTATGGCTACACCTTC. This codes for CASSLEQIYGYTF. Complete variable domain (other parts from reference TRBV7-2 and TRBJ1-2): GAGVSQSPSNKVTEKGKDVELRCDPISGHTALYWYRQSLGQGLEFLIYFQGNSAPDKSGLPSDRFSAERTGGSVSTLTIQRTQQEDSAVYLCASSLEQIYGYTFGSGTRLTVV.

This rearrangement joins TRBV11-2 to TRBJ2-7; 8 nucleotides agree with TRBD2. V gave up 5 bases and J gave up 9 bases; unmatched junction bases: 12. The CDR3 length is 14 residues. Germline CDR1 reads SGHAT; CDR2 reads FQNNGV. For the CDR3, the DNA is TGTGCCAGCAGCGTCCCGGGACTAGGGATAAGGCAGTACTTC. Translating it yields CASSVPGLGIRQYF.